Given below is one T cell receptor (beta chain) in context. The ends lost 2 bases at V and 0 bases at J; junction bases unmatched: 9. CDR3 length: 18 amino acids. Germline V gene lookup returns CDR1 SGHTA and CDR2 FQGTGA. This sample is part of a study of blood T cell repertoires in COVID-19. Individuals aged roughly 18 to 95 years were recruited from fewer than 25 US areas. Participant-given clinical history determined each cohort assignment. Up to 2 weeks before entering the study, exposed participants had met a COVID-19 case. Here immunoSEQ multiplex PCR was the method, and the copy in TCRdb shows in-frame clones only, minus some. The sample contains roughly 200,000 clones, 86% of which appear only once.

This sequence originates from a woman aged 25 to 39 who had been exposed to COVID-19. The chain carries TRBV7-3 and TRBJ1-1, with 10 bases matching TRBD1. Material for sequencing was PBMCs or T cells enriched from blood (not recorded which). CDR3 sequence: CASSLLGQGGHLNTEAFF. CDR3 DNA sequence: TGTGCCAGCAGCTTACTCGGACAGGGGGGACACTTGAACACTGAAGCTTTCTTT.